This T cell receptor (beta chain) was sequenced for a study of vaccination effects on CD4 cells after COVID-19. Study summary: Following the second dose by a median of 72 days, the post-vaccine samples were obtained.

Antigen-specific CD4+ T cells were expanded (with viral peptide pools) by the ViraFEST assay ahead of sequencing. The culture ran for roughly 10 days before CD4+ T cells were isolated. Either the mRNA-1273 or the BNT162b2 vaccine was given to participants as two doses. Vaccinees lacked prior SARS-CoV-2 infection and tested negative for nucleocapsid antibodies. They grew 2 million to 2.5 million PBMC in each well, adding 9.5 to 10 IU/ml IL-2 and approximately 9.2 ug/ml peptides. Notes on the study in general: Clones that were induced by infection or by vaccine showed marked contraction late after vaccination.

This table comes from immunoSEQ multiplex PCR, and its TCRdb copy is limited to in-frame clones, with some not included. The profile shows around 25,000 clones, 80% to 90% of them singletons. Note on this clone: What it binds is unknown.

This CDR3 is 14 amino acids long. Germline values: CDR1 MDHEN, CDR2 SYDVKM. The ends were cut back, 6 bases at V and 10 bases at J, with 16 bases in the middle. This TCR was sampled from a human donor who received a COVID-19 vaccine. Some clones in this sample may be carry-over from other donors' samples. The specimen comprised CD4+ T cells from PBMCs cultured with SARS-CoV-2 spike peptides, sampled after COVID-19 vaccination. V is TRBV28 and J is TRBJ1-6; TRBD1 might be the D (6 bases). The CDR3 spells CASSPGGAGSPLHF. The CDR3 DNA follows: TGTGCCAGCAGCCCGGGGGGGGCAGGATCACCCCTCCACTTT.